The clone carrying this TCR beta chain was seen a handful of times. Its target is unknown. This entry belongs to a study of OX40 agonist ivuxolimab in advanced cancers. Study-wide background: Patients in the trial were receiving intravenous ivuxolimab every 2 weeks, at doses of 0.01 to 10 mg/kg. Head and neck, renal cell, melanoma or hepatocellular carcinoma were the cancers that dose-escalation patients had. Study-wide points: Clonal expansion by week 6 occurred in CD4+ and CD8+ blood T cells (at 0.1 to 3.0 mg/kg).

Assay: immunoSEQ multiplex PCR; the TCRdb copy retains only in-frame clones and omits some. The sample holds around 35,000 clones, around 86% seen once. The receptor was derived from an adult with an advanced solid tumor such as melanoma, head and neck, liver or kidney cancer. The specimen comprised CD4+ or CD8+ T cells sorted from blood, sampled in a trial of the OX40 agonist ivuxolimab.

CDR3 residues: CASSFTYGYTF. The CDR3 coding sequence is TGTGCCAGCAGCTTCACCTATGGCTACACCTTC. The chain employs TRBV7-9 and TRBJ1-2, with D unresolved. The germline V and J ends were trimmed by 3 bases and 4 bases, with 3 bases remaining between them. Germline values: CDR1 SEHNR, CDR2 FQNEAQ (reference sequence). This CDR3 has 11 residues.